This T cell receptor beta chain was recorded in a study of T cells in women clearing cervical HPV infection. Study as a whole: Cases were women with histologically confirmed HPV16-related CIN3 or worse, including 2 invasive cancers. Case blood drawn at lesion detection; control blood after infection cleared. Notes on the study in general: CIN3+ cases had significantly higher TCR repertoire richness than controls, but evenness did not differ. T-cell numbers per sample were unknown and may explain richness differences.

Here immunoSEQ multiplex PCR was the method, and the copy in TCRdb shows in-frame clones only, minus some. Recorded for this sample: over 20,000 clones. For this clone: Its target is unknown.

Sequencing used blood buffy coat. This sequence originates from a woman between 18 and 69 years old with a cervical HPV16 infection that either progressed to CIN3+ or cleared (not recorded which).

CDR3: CASRHRGPNTEAFF. The DNA read from the CDR3 is TGTGCCAGCAGACACAGGGGGCCGAACACTGAA. J is TRBJ1-1 and V is TRBV2, with 9 bases lining up with TRBD1. The read gets to within 3 residues of the CDR3 end, and the germline J gene fills in the rest. The CDR3 covers 14 residues. Germline values: CDR1 SNHLY, CDR2 FYNNEI. Germline trimming cut 6 bases from V and 1 base from J; bases unmatched to any gene: 3. Looking up the rest from reference TRBV2 and TRBJ1-1 gives the full variable domain: EPEVTQTPSHQVTQMGQEVILRCVPISNHLYFYWYRQILGQKVEFLVSFYNNEISEKSEIFDDQFSVERPDGSNFTLKIRSTKLEDSAMYFCASRHRGPNTEAFFGQGTRLTVV.